These T cell receptor beta chains were read from a single sample in a study of PD-1 blockade in mismatch repair-deficient tumors. The method was immunoSEQ multiplex PCR; TCRdb's version includes in-frame clones alone and lacks a portion of them. The table lists some 120,000 clones, about nine tenths of them singletons. The sequences come from peripheral blood, collected roughly 67 weeks after starting pembrolizumab. These receptors were collected from an adult with mismatch repair-deficient cancer. Both conserved end residues are part of each CDR3. The D gene is left open where the match is weak.

D: -
length: 18
J: TRBJ2-3
V: TRBV23-1
CDR3: CASRQTSVGGSSTDTQYF
DNA: TGCGCCAGCAGGCAAACTAGCGTGGGGGGCTCTAGCACAGATACGCAGTATTTT

D: TRBD1
length: 16
J: TRBJ1-5
V: TRBV15
CDR3: CATSPLDRGGNQPQHF
DNA: TGTGCCACCAGCCCTCTCGACAGGGGTGGCAATCAGCCCCAGCATTTT

D: -
length: 14
J: TRBJ2-1
V: TRBV9
CDR3: CASSVSMGDDEQFF
DNA: TGTGCCAGCAGCGTATCAATGGGGGACGATGAGCAGTTCTTC

D: -
length: 13
J: TRBJ2-2
V: TRBV29-1
CDR3: CSVAQGLAGELFF
DNA: TGCAGCGTAGCACAGGGTTTGGCCGGGGAGCTGTTTTTT

D: -
length: 13
J: TRBJ1-1
V: TRBV19
CDR3: CASSQTLNTEAFF
DNA: TGTGCCAGTAGTCAAACGTTGAACACTGAAGCTTTCTTT

D: -
length: 17
J: TRBJ2-4
V: TRBV4-1
CDR3: CASSQGGGSLAKNIQYF
DNA: TGCGCCAGCAGCCAAGGAGGAGGTTCACTAGCCAAAAACATTCAGTACTTC

D: -
length: 12
J: TRBJ2-7
V: TRBV7-9
CDR3: CASGDLSYEQYF
DNA: TGTGCCAGCGGGGACCTCTCCTACGAGCAGTACTTC

D: TRBD2
length: 16
J: TRBJ2-1
V: TRBV5-1
CDR3: CASSSLAGATYNEQFF
DNA: TGCGCCAGCAGCTCCCTAGCGGGAGCGACCTACAATGAGCAGTTCTTC

D: TRBD2
length: 17
J: TRBJ2-4
V: TRBV19
CDR3: CAVSVYKYPDGGNIQYF
DNA: TGTGCCGTTTCAGTTTATAAGTATCCCGACGGGGGGAACATTCAGTACTTC

D: -
length: 14
J: TRBJ2-2
V: TRBV4-1
CDR3: CASRGGENTGELFF
DNA: TGCGCCAGCAGAGGAGGGGAGAACACCGGGGAGCTGTTTTTT

D: -
length: 14
J: TRBJ2-5
V: TRBV5-5
CDR3: CASSLPGSRETQYF
DNA: TGTGCCAGCAGCTTACCGGGATCCCGAGAGACCCAGTACTTC